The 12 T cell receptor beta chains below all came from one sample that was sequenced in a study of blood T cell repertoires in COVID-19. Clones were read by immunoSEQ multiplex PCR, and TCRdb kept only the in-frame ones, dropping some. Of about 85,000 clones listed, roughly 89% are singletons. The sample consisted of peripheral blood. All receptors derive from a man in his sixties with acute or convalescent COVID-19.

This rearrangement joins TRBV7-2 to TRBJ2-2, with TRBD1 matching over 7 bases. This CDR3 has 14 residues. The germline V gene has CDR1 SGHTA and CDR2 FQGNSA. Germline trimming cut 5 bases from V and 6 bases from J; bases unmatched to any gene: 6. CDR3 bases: TGTGCCAGCAGCACCAGACAGGGTTCCGGGGAGCTGTTTTTT. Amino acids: CASSTRQGSGELFF.

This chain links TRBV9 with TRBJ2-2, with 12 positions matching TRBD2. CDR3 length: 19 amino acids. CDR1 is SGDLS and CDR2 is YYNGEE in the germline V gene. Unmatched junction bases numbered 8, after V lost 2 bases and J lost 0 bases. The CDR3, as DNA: TGTGCCAGCAGCGTCGGACTAGCGGGGTACTCGACGAACACCGGGGAGCTGTTTTTT. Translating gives CASSVGLAGYSTNTGELFF.

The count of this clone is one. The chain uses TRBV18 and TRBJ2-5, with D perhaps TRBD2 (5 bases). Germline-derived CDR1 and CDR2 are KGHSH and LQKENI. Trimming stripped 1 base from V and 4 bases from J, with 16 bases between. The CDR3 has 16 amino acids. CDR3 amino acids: CASSPRAGRGGETQYF. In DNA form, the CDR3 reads TGTGCCAGCTCACCACGGGCTGGGAGAGGAGGAGAGACCCAGTACTTC. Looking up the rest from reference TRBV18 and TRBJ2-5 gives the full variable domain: NAGVMQNPRHLVRRRGQEARLRCSPMKGHSHVYWYRQLPEEGLKFMVYLQKENIIDESGMPKERFSAEFPKEGPSILRIQQVVRGDSAAYFCASSPRAGRGGETQYFGPGTRLLVL.

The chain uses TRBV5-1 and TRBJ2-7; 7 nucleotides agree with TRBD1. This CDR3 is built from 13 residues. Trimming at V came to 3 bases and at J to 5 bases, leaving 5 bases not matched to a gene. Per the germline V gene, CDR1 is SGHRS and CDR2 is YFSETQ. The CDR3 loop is CASSSPDRDEQYF. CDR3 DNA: TGCGCCAGCAGCTCCCCCGACAGGGACGAGCAGTACTTC.

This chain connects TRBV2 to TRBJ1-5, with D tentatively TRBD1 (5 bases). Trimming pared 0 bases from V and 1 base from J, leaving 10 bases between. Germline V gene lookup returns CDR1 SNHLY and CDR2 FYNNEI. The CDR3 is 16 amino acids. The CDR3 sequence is CASSEAGRGSNQPQHF. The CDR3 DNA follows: TGTGCCAGCAGTGAAGCGGGAAGGGGAAGCAATCAGCCCCAGCATTTT.

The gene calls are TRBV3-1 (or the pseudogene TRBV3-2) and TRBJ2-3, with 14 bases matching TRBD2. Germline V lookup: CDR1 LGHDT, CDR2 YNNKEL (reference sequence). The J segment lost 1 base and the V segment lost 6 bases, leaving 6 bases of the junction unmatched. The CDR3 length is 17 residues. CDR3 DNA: TGTGCCAGCAGTCTGGGACTAGCGGGGGTGGGCACAGATACGCAGTATTTT. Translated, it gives CASSLGLAGVGTDTQYF.

The CDR3 reads CASSHTTGYYGYTF. The CDR3 bases are TGTGCCAGCAGTCATACGACAGGGTACTATGGCTACACCTTC. The V call is TRBV5-8, the J call TRBJ1-2; 7 bases agree with TRBD1. The CDR3 contains 14 residues. Germline V gene lookup returns CDR1 SGHTS and CDR2 YDEGEE. The V segment lost 5 bases and the J segment 3 bases; nucleotides outside the gene matches: 7.

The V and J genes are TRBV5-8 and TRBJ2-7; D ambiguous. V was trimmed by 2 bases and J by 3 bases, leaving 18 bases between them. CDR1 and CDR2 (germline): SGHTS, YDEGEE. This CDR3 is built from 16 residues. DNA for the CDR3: TGTGCCAGCAGCTTCCAACGGGTAACCTATGGCTACGAGCAGTACTTC. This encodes CASSFQRVTYGYEQYF.

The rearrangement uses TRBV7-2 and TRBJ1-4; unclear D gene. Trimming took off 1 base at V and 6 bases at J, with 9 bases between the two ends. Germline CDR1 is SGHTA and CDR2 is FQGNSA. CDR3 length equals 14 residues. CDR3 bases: TGTGCCAGCAGCTTAGGCCGGTCCCATGAAAAACTGTTTTTT. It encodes CASSLGRSHEKLFF.

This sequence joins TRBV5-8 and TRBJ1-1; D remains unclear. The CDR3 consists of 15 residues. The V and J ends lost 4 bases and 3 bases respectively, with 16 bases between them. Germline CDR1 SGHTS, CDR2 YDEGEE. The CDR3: CASSILPGDYTEAFF. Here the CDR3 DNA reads TGTGCCAGCAGCATCCTCCCCGGGGATTACACTGAAGCTTTCTTT.

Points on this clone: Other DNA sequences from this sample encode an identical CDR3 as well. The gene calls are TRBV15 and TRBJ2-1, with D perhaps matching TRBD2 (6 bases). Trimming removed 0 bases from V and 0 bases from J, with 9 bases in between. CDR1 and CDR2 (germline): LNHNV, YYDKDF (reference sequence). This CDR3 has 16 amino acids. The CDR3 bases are TGTGCCACCAGCAGAGACCCCGGGAGCTCCTACAATGAGCAGTTCTTC. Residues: CATSRDPGSSYNEQFF.

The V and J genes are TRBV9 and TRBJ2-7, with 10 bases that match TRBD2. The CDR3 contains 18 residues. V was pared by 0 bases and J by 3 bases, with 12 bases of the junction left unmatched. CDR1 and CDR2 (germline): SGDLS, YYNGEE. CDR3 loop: CASSVGLPSGGVIYEQYF. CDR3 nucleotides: TGTGCCAGCAGCGTAGGTTTGCCTAGCGGGGGAGTAATCTACGAGCAGTACTTC.